The clone carrying this T cell receptor (beta chain) was recorded many times. Trimming took off 3 bases at V and 4 bases at J, with 11 bases between the two ends. The germline V gene encodes CDR1 SGHRS and CDR2 YFSETQ. The CDR3 consists of 14 residues. These data come from a study of T-cell memory formation after mild COVID-19. Using its own MiXCR run on the 5' RACE reads, TCRdb lists one record per CDR3 protein. The sample includes under 250,000 distinct CDR3 sequences, approximately 15% seen only once; the top ten take about 2%. The J gene is TRBJ2-1, the V gene TRBV5-1; the D gene is possibly TRBD2 (6 bases). Sequenced: PBMCs or a T cell subset sorted from them (not recorded which). The source is an adult woman who had mild COVID-19 (a few samples of this study predate the infection). Cell type and time point are not known. DNA for the CDR3: TGCGCCAGCAGCTCGGGCGGGGCTTACAATGAGCAGTTCTTC. It encodes CASSSGGAYNEQFF.